This entry lists 28 T cell receptor beta chains sequenced from one sample in a study of CD8+CD57+ T cells in acquired aplastic anemia. Selection for sequencing was limited to patients who had shown CD8+CD57+ cell expansion by flow cytometry. It was genomic DNA that served as the template for profiling TCR beta VDJ and CDR3. TCRdb reprocessed the reads with MiXCR, giving one entry per CDR3 protein. The sample holds roughly 150,000 distinct CDR3 sequences, approximately 51% seen once. The sample consisted of sorted CD4+, CD8+, or CD8+CD57+ T cells (not recorded which) from PBMCs. The receptor source for this set is a human donor with aplastic anemia.

V is TRBV2 and J is TRBJ2-2; D unresolved. Trimming left V 2 bases short and J 9 bases short, with 4 bases between. The CDR3 consists of 11 residues. Germline-derived CDR1 and CDR2 are SNHLY and FYNNEI. The chain's CDR3 is CASSEYRELFF. The CDR3 DNA sequence: TGTGCCAGCAGTGAATACAGGGAGCTGTTTTTT.

The chain combines TRBV5-1 with TRBJ2-7, with unresolved D. The length of the CDR3 is 14 residues. In germline, CDR1 is SGHRS, CDR2 YFSETQ. Trimming shortened V by 4 bases and J by 0 bases, and 11 bases separated the two germline ends. CDR3 bases: TGCGCCAGCAGCATTCGGACCAGCTCCTACGAGCAGTACGTC. Its translation: CASSIRTSSYEQYV.

The rearrangement links TRBV4-1 to TRBJ1-1; maybe TRBD1 (6 bases). V lost 3 bases to trimming and J lost 1 base, with 15 bases between them. The CDR3 sequence is 16 residues long. The germline CDR1 and CDR2 sequences are MGHRA and YSYEKL. The CDR3 DNA sequence: TGCGCCAGCAGCCAGACAGGAGGGAGGACGAACACTGAAGCTTTCTTT. It encodes CASSQTGGRTNTEAFF.

This clonotype was recorded at least ten times. This sequence joins TRBV20-1 and TRBJ1-6; the D is unclear. Per germline, CDR1 DFQATT and CDR2 SNEGSKA (reference sequence). CDR3 size: 14 residues. With 4 bases removed from V and 7 bases from J, the gap between germline ends came to 14 bases. Here the CDR3 DNA reads TGCAGTGCTATATACAGAGATACCAATTCACCCCTCCACTTT. It translates to CSAIYRDTNSPLHF.

The chain has TRBV5-5 and TRBJ1-5; 8 bases are shared with TRBD1. From germline, CDR1 is SGHKS and CDR2 YYEKEE (reference sequence). The CDR3 is 14 residues long. V gave up 3 bases and J gave up 15 bases; unmatched junction bases: 14. The CDR3 region has the DNA TGTGCCAGCAGCTCAAGACAGGGGCCGATACAAAGGCATTTT. This codes for CASSSRQGPIQRHF.

This rearrangement joins TRBV10-3 to TRBJ2-4; D remains unclear. CDR1 and CDR2 from the germline V gene are ENHRY and SYGVKD. V was shortened by 2 bases and J by 7 bases, with 9 bases between the two germline ends. The CDR3 totals 13 residues. CDR3 sequence: CAISEDGLNIQYF. DNA of the CDR3: TGTGCCATCAGTGAGGACGGATTGAACATTCAGTACTTC.

This clonotype was seen at least ten times. This sequence joins TRBV15 and TRBJ1-6; a weak D match, TRBD1 (5 bases). The CDR3 length is 15 residues. The germline V gene has CDR1 LNHNV and CDR2 YYDKDF (reference sequence). Deletions cut 2 bases from V and 1 base from J, with 6 bases between. CDR3 nucleotide sequence: TGTGCCACCAGCAGACAGGGTTCCTATAATTCACCCCTCCACTTT. Protein sequence: CATSRQGSYNSPLHF.

This clonotype was seen repeatedly, ten times or more. This chain uses TRBV28 with TRBJ2-1, with 7 positions matching TRBD2. Germline CDR1 is MDHEN and CDR2 is SYDVKM. Germline trimming cut 7 bases from V and 12 bases from J; bases unmatched to any gene: 9. The CDR3 loop spans 12 amino acids. The DNA of the CDR3 is TGTGCCAGCACCTCCCTCGGACTAGGGCAGTTCTTC. It is translated as CASTSLGLGQFF.

This clonotype was seen at least ten times. The V gene is TRBV7-8, the J gene TRBJ1-5; maybe TRBD1 (5 bases). The CDR3 extends over 17 amino acids. The V gene lost 2 bases and the J gene lost 2 bases, with 16 bases spanning the gap. The germline V gene encodes CDR1 SGHVS and CDR2 FQNEAQ. CDR3 loop: CASSLSWGDRGNQPQHF. CDR3 nucleotide sequence: TGTGCCAGCAGCTTAAGTTGGGGGGATAGGGGCAATCAGCCCCAGCATTTT.

This clonotype turned up a few times. The gene calls are TRBV7-3 and TRBJ2-3; D uncertain. CDR1 and CDR2 (germline): SGHTA, FQGTGA. Trimming left V 2 bases short and J 0 bases short, with 12 bases between. The CDR3 is 16 amino acids. Here the CDR3 reads CASSLPIETSTDTQYF. For the CDR3, the DNA is TGTGCCAGCAGCTTACCCATAGAAACTAGCACAGATACGCAGTATTTT.

Many counts were recorded for this clonotype. The genes are TRBV6-1 and TRBJ2-1; 11 bases agree with TRBD2. The J segment lost 5 bases and the V segment lost 5 bases, leaving 5 bases of the junction unmatched. The CDR3 length is 15 residues. Germline CDR1 and CDR2: MNHNS and SASEGT. The CDR3 is CASSPGTSGNNEQFF. CDR3 nucleotide sequence: TGTGCCAGCAGTCCCGGGACTAGCGGAAACAATGAGCAGTTCTTC.

Regarding this clonotype: One base away lies a much larger clone, so this may be a sequencing read error. The chain links TRBV4-3 to TRBJ1-1; perhaps TRBD1 as D (5 bases). The CDR3 loop spans 15 amino acids. Per the germline V gene, CDR1 is LGHNA and CDR2 is YSLEER. Trimming stripped 6 bases from V and 6 bases from J, with 20 bases between. This CDR3 is CASSINTGPDAEAFF. In nucleotides, the CDR3 is TGCGCCAGCAGTATCAACACAGGACCGGACGCTGAAGCTTTCTTT.

Of note for this clonotype: Just one base apart from a much larger clone, this may be a read error. The V gene is TRBV7-2, the J gene TRBJ1-2; 7 positions agree with TRBD1. The length of the CDR3 is 13 residues. Germline loops: CDR1 SGHTA, CDR2 FQGNSA. CDR3 sequence: CANSFRGGYGYTF. CDR3 DNA sequence: TGTGCCAACAGCTTCAGGGGGGGATATGGCTACACCTTC.

To note about this clonotype: A much larger clone differs from this one at a single base, so this may be a read error. V is TRBV11-2 and J is TRBJ2-1; 11 bases agree with TRBD2. J gave up 12 bases and V 0 bases, and 10 bases lay outside the gene matches. Germline V gives CDR1 SGHAT, CDR2 FQNNGV. The CDR3 spans 16 residues. In DNA form, the CDR3 reads TGTGCCAGCAGCTTAGATAAACTAGCGGGAGTTGCTGGGCAGTTCTTC. Its protein product is CASSLDKLAGVAGQFF. Using reference TRBV11-2 and TRBJ2-1 for the parts outside the CDR3, the full variable domain is EAGVAQSPRYKIIEKRQSVAFWCNPISGHATLYWYQQILGQGPKLLIQFQNNGVVDDSQLPKDRFSAERLKGVDSTLKIQPAKLEDSAVYLCASSLDKLAGVAGQFFGPGTRLTVL.

V gene TRBV19 combines with J gene TRBJ2-1; 11 bases line up with TRBD2. The J segment lost 4 bases and the V segment lost 7 bases, leaving 6 bases of the junction unmatched. Germline V CDR1 and CDR2: LNHDA, SQIVND (reference sequence). The CDR3 loop spans 15 amino acids. Here the CDR3 DNA reads TGTGCCAGTAATATTGGGACTAGCGGATACAATGAGCAGTTCTTC. This sequence encodes CASNIGTSGYNEQFF.

This clonotype was recorded only once. The chain combines TRBV7-4 with TRBJ2-7, with D perhaps matching TRBD2 (5 bases). The CDR3 is 13 residues long. CDR1 and CDR2 (germline): SGHVT, SQSDAQ. V was cut by 5 bases and J by 5 bases, with 13 bases left in between. CDR3 in amino acids: CASSLRETHEQYV. In DNA, the CDR3 is TGTGCCAGCAGCCTCCGGGAAACCCACGAGCAGTACGTC.

The table lists this clonotype with many counts. The chain employs TRBV9 and TRBJ1-5; maybe TRBD1 (5 bases). The CDR3 contains 14 residues. Germline loops: CDR1 SGDLS, CDR2 YYNGEE. V gave up 0 bases and J gave up 7 bases, with 11 bases separating them. The CDR3 reads CASSVDGAGQPQHF. CDR3 DNA sequence: TGTGCCAGCAGCGTAGACGGGGCCGGGCAGCCCCAGCATTTT.

Comments on this clonotype: A clone one base away is much larger, so this may be a read error. The V call is TRBV5-4, the J call TRBJ2-5; D is undetermined. CDR1 is SGHNT and CDR2 is YYREEE in the germline V gene (reference sequence). The CDR3 spans 13 residues. The DNA for the CDR3 is TGTGCCGGCAGCTTTGACCCTAAGGAGACCCAGTACTTC. Protein product: CAGSFDPKETQYF.

This clonotype occurred many times. The chain is built from TRBV7-2 and TRBJ1-5, with D possibly being TRBD1 (5 bases). Per germline, CDR1 SGHTA and CDR2 FQGNSA. The CDR3 runs to 13 residues. The ends were cut back, 4 bases at V and 6 bases at J, with 10 bases in the middle. The CDR3 DNA sequence: TGTGCCAGCAGCTACCAGGGTGGTCAGCCCCAGCATTTT. Its protein product is CASSYQGGQPQHF.

For this clonotype: An end of the junction does not agree with germline; a read error may underlie this. This chain links TRBV11-2 with TRBJ2-1; unclear D gene. The CDR3 spans 13 residues. Germline V gene data show CDR1 as SGHAT and CDR2 as FQNNGV. The CDR3 protein is CASSVDLDDEQFF. The CDR3 nucleotides read TGTGCCAGCAGCGTAGATCTCGATGATGAGCAGTTCTTC.

A word on this clonotype: This may arise from a read error, as a much more abundant clone is one base away. The CDR3 coding sequence is TGCGCCAGCAGCTTGGTCCCGGGTATAGGCACCGGGAAGCTGTTTTTT. Amino acids: CASSLVPGIGTGKLFF. V gene TRBV5-1 combines with J gene TRBJ2-2; TRBD2 might be the D (5 bases). CDR1 is SGHRS and CDR2 is YFSETQ in the germline V gene. CDR3 length: 16 residues. Full variable domain (rest looked up from reference TRBV5-1 and TRBJ2-2): KAGVTQTPRYLIKTRGQQVTLSCSPISGHRSVSWYQQTPGQGLQFLFEYFSETQRNKGNFPGRFSGRQFSNSRSEMNVSTLELGDSALYLCASSLVPGIGTGKLFFGEGSRLTVL.

The J gene is TRBJ2-3, the V gene TRBV2; TRBD1 might be the D (5 bases). The CDR3 covers 16 residues. The V and J ends lost 5 bases and 2 bases respectively, with 17 bases between them. Per the germline V gene, CDR1 is SNHLY and CDR2 is FYNNEI. The CDR3 sequence is CASSKDNPYDTDTQYF. CDR3 bases: TGTGCCAGCAGTAAGGACAACCCTTATGACACAGATACGCAGTATTTT.

The genes are TRBV11-1 and TRBJ1-6, with 7 bases that match TRBD1. Germline CDR1 is SGHAT and CDR2 is FQDESV (reference sequence). The CDR3 contains 15 residues. V lost 4 bases and J lost 7; bases outside the gene matches: 7. CDR3 in amino acids: CASSSRQGRNSPLHF. The DNA of the CDR3 is TGTGCCAGCAGCTCGCGACAGGGCCGAAATTCACCCCTCCACTTT. Looking up the rest from reference TRBV11-1 and TRBJ1-6 gives the full variable domain: EAEVAQSPRYKITEKSQAVAFWCDPISGHATLYWYRQILGQGPELLVQFQDESVVDDSQLPKDRFSAERLKGVDSTLKIQPAELGDSAMYLCASSSRQGRNSPLHFGNGTRLTVT.

The V and J genes are TRBV7-2 and TRBJ2-1; no clear D. Germline lookup yields CDR1 SGHTA and CDR2 FQGNSA. V was cut by 4 bases and J by 8 bases, with 9 bases left in between. The CDR3 runs to 12 residues. DNA of the CDR3: TGTGCCAGCAGCTCTACCCTTTATGAGCAGTTCTTC. It translates to CASSSTLYEQFF.

The gene calls are TRBV7-9 and TRBJ1-2; TRBD1 matches at 9 bases. CDR1 is SEHNR, CDR2 FQNEAQ, per germline (reference sequence). This CDR3 spans 14 amino acids. With 4 bases clipped from V and 4 bases from J, the junction kept 4 bases outside the gene matches. CDR3 coding DNA: TGTGCCAGCAGCTATACGACAGGGGGCTATGGCTACACCTTC. It is translated as CASSYTTGGYGYTF.

This clonotype was recorded at least ten times. This rearrangement joins TRBV10-3 to TRBJ2-3, with 10 bases matching TRBD2. With 4 bases clipped from V and 5 bases from J, the junction kept 15 bases outside the gene matches. This CDR3 is 18 amino acids long. CDR1 and CDR2 (germline): ENHRY, SYGVKD. The CDR3 bases are TGTGCCATCAGTGCGTCTAGCGGGAGCAAGTCAGGGGTAGATACGCAGTATTTT. Encoded protein: CAISASSGSKSGVDTQYF.

The genes are TRBV2 and TRBJ1-2, with a tentative D call TRBD1 (5 bases). Trimming took 10 bases from V and 4 from J, leaving 19 bases between them. The CDR3 runs to 14 residues. Per germline, CDR1 SNHLY and CDR2 FYNNEI. The CDR3 DNA reads as TGTGCCAACACCGGGGCGAAGTCTGGCTATGGCTACACCTTC. Translated: CANTGAKSGYGYTF.

The chain combines TRBV9 with TRBJ2-7, with a possible D match to TRBD2 (6 bases). The CDR3 runs to 15 residues. From germline, CDR1 is SGDLS and CDR2 YYNGEE. V lost 0 bases, J lost 7 bases, and 17 bases lay in between. Here the CDR3 reads CASSVVPGGAGEQYF. Here the CDR3 DNA reads TGTGCCAGCAGCGTAGTCCCTGGGGGTGCGGGAGAGCAGTACTTC.